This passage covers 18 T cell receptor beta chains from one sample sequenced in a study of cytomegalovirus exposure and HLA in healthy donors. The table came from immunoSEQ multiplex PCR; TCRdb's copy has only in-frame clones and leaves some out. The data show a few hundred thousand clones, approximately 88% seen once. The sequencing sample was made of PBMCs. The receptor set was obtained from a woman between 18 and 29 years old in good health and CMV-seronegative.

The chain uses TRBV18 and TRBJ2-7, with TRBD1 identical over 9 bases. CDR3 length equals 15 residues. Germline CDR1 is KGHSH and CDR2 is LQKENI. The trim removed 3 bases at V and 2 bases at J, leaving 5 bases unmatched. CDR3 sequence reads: CASSPDRGYTYEQYF. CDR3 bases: TGTGCCAGCTCACCTGACAGGGGGTACACCTACGAGCAGTACTTC.

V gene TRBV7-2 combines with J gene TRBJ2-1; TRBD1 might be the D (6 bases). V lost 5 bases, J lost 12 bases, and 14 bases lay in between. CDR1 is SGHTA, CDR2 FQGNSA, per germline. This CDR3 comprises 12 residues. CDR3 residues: CASSPGQGWQFF. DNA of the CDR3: TGTGCCAGCAGCCCCGGGCAGGGGTGGCAGTTCTTC.

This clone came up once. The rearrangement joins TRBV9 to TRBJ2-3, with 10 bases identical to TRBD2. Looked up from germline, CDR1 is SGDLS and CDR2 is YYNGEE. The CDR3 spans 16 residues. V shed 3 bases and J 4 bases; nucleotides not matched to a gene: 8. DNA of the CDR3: TGTGCCAGCAGCGCTGCGAGCGGGAGGGCCTCAGATACGCAGTATTTT. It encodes CASSAASGRASDTQYF.

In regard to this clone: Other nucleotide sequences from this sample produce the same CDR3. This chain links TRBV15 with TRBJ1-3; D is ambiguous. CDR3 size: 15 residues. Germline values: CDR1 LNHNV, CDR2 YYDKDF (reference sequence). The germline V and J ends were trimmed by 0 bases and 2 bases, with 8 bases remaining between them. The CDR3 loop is CATSRDRGTGNTIYF. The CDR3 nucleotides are TGTGCCACCAGCAGAGATCGAGGGACTGGAAACACCATATATTTT.

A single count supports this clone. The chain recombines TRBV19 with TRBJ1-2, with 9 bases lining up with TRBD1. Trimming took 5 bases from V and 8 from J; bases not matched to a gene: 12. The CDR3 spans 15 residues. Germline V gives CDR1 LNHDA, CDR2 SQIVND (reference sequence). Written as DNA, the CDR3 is TGTGCCAGTAGTCTGGTCCCGGGACAGGGAAGCGGCTACACCTTC. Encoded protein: CASSLVPGQGSGYTF. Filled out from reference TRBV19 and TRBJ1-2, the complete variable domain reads DGGITQSPKYLFRKEGQNVTLSCEQNLNHDAMYWYRQDPGQGLRLIYYSQIVNDFQKGDIAEGYSVSREKKESFPLTVTSAQKNPTAFYLCASSLVPGQGSGYTFGSGTRLTVV.

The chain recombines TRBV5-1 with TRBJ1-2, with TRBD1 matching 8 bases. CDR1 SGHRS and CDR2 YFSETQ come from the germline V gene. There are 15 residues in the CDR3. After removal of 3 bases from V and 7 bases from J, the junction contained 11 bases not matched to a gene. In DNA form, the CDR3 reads TGCGCCAGCAGCTGGTCAGGGGGCGCAACCCGTGGCTACACCTTC. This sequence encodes CASSWSGGATRGYTF.

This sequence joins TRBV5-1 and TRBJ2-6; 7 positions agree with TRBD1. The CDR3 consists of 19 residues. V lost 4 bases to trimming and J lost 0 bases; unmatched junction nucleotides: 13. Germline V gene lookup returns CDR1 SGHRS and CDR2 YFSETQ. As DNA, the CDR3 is TGCGCCAGCAGCACAGAAAGGGGGCTAGATTCCTCTGGGGCCAACGTCCTGACTTTC. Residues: CASSTERGLDSSGANVLTF.

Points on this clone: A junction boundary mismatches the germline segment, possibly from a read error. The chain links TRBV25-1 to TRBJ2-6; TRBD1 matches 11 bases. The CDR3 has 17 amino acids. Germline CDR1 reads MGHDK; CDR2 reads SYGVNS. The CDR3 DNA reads TGTGCCAGCAGTGTTGGACAGGGGGCTGCTGGTGCCAACGTCCTGACTTTC. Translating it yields CASSVGQGAAGANVLTF.

CDR3 nucleotides: TGTGCCAGCAGCTCAACAGGGATCGGTCGTGCGGCTGAAGCTTTCTTT. Translating it yields CASSSTGIGRAAEAFF. The chain couples TRBV7-6 to TRBJ1-1; a weak D match, TRBD1 (6 bases). The V gene's germline CDR1 is SGHVS and CDR2 FNYEAQ. Trimming took off 4 bases at V and 6 bases at J, with 21 bases between the two ends. The CDR3 has 16 amino acids.

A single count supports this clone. CDR3 amino acids: CASSLRGSSTDTQYF. CDR3 bases: TGTGCCAGCAGCTTGAGGGGGTCTAGCACAGATACGCAGTATTTT. V is TRBV5-4 and J is TRBJ2-3; a weak D match, TRBD1 (6 bases). V lost 1 base, J lost 0 bases, and 9 bases lay in between. The CDR3 contains 15 residues. Germline V gives CDR1 SGHNT, CDR2 YYREEE (reference sequence).

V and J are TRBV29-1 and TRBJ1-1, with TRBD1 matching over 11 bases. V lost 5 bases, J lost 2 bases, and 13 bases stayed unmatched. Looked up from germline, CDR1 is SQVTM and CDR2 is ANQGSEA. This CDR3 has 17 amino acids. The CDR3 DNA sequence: TGCAGCGTTCGTGATTATTTGGACAGGGGGCGAAACACTGAAGCTTTCTTT. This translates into CSVRDYLDRGRNTEAFF.

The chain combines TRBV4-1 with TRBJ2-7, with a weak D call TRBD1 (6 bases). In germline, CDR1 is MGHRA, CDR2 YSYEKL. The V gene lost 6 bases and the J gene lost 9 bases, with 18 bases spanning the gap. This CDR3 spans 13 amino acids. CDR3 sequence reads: CASSYPGHQGQYF. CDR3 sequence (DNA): TGCGCCAGCAGTTACCCGGGACACCAGGGGCAGTACTTC.

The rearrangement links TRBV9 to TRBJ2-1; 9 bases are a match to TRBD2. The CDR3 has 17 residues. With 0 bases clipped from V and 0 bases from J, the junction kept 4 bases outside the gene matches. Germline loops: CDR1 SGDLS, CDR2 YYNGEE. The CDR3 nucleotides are TGTGCCAGCAGCGTAGCTCTAGCGGGACTCTCCTACAATGAGCAGTTCTTC. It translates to CASSVALAGLSYNEQFF.

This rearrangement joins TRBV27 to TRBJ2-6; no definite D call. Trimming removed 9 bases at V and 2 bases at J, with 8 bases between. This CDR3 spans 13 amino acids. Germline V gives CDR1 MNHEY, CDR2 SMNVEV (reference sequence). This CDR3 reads CASGLTGANVLTF. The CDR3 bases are TGTGCCAGTGGCCTTACTGGGGCCAACGTCCTGACTTTC.

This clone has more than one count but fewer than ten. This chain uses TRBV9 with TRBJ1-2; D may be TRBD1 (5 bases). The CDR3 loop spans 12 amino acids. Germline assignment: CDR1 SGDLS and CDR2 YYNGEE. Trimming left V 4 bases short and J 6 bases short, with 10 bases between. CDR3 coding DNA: TGTGCCAGCAGCAGGGGCGCCGATGGCTACACCTTC. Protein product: CASSRGADGYTF. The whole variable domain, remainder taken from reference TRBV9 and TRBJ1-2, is DSGVTQTPKHLITATGQRVTLRCSPRSGDLSVYWYQQSLDQGLQFLIQYYNGEERAKGNILERFSAQQFPDLHSELNLSSLELGDSALYFCASSRGADGYTFGSGTRLTVV.

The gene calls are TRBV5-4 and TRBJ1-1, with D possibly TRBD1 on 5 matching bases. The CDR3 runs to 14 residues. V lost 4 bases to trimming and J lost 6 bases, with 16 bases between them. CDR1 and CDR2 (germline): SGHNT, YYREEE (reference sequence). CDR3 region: CASSVQGRAPEAFF. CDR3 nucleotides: TGTGCCAGCAGCGTTCAGGGAAGGGCCCCTGAAGCTTTCTTT.

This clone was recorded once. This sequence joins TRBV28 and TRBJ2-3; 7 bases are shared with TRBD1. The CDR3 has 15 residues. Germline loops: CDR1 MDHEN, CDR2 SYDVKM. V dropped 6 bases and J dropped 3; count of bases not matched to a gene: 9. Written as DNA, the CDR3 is TGTGCCAGCAGCCTGACAGGGAGCGCGACAGATACGCAGTATTTT. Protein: CASSLTGSATDTQYF. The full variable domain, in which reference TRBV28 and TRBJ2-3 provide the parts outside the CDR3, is DVKVTQSSRYLVKRTGEKVFLECVQDMDHENMFWYRQDPGLGLRLIYFSYDVKMKEKGDIPEGYSVSREKKERFSLILESASTNQTSMYLCASSLTGSATDTQYFGPGTRLTVL.

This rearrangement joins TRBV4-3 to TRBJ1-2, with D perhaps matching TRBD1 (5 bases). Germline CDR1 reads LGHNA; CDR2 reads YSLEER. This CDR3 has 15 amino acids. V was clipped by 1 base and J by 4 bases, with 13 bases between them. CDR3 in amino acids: CASSQAGTVVYGYTF. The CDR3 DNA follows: TGCGCCAGCAGCCAAGCCGGGACTGTAGTCTATGGCTACACCTTC.